Shown below are 7 T cell receptor beta chains from a single sample sequenced in a study of human T cells and chemical hapten exposure. Time point specified: healthy volunteer bleed at 6 weeks. Unfractionated whole blood served as the source for total RNA extraction. TCRdb passed the RACE reads through MiXCR, listing each CDR3 protein once. The data show fewer than 50,000 distinct CDR3 sequences, with 3.7% seen just once and 5% to 7% held by the top ten. Sequencing input: whole blood. The receptors were gathered from a human donor in good health. Some clones in this sample may be carry-over from other donors' samples.

This clonotype was seen ten or more times. V and J are TRBV20-1 and TRBJ1-2, with TRBD1 as a possible D gene (6 bases). The CDR3 consists of 14 residues. Germline V gene lookup returns CDR1 DFQATT and CDR2 SNEGSKA (reference sequence). The V gene lost 6 bases and the J gene lost 2 bases, with 16 bases spanning the gap. The DNA for the CDR3 is TGCAGTGCAGGGGGTTCCGGGGCCAACTATGGCTACACCTTC. It yields the protein CSAGGSGANYGYTF.

This clonotype was detected many times. CDR3 loop: CASSQLAGDTGELFF. CDR3 in DNA: TGTGCCAGCTCACAATTGGCGGGGGACACCGGGGAGCTGTTTTTT. This chain links TRBV18 with TRBJ2-2; 7 bases match TRBD2. The germline gives CDR1 KGHSH, CDR2 LQKENI. The CDR3 has 15 residues. The ends lost 4 bases at V and 3 bases at J; junction bases unmatched: 5.

V and J are TRBV5-5 and TRBJ1-1; D remains unclear. The V end was cut by 0 bases, the J end by 7 bases, with 19 bases between. The germline V gene has CDR1 SGHKS and CDR2 YYEKEE (reference sequence). The CDR3 spans 16 residues. In DNA form, the CDR3 reads TGTGCCAGCAGCTTGGATCTGGTGACGGTCCAGAATGAAGCTTTCTTT. This translates into CASSLDLVTVQNEAFF. The entire variable domain, with the rest obtained from reference TRBV5-5 and TRBJ1-1, is as follows: DAGVTQSPTHLIKTRGQQVTLRCSPISGHKSVSWYQQVLGQGPQFIFQYYEKEERGRGNFPDRFSARQFPNYSSELNVNALLLGDSALYLCASSLDLVTVQNEAFFGQGTRLTVV.

This clonotype has more than one count but fewer than ten. This chain links TRBV28 with TRBJ2-6; D possibly corresponds to TRBD2 (7 bases). Germline-derived CDR1 and CDR2 are MDHEN and SYDVKM. With 7 bases removed from V and 0 bases from J, the gap between germline ends came to 13 bases. This CDR3 contains 16 residues. CDR3 nucleotide sequence: TGTGCCAGCAAGGGGGGGCAAATCTCTGGGGCCAACGTCCTGACTTTC. Translating gives CASKGGQISGANVLTF.

This clonotype has more than one count but fewer than ten. The chain recombines TRBV6-6 with TRBJ1-6; 7 positions agree with TRBD1. V was pared by 7 bases and J by 6 bases, with 9 bases of the junction left unmatched. The germline V gene encodes CDR1 MNHNY and CDR2 SVGAGI (reference sequence). The CDR3 is 15 amino acids. The CDR3 loop is CASIPGPGGNSPLHF. CDR3 bases: TGTGCCAGCATCCCCGGGCCAGGGGGTAATTCACCCCTCCACTTT.

This clonotype was seen many times. This chain uses TRBV28 with TRBJ2-3; TRBD2 matches 10 bases. Germline CDR1 is MDHEN and CDR2 is SYDVKM. J gave up 2 bases and V 5 bases, and 4 bases lay outside the gene matches. CDR3 length equals 15 residues. The CDR3 DNA sequence: TGTGCCAGCAGTGCACTAGCGGGATTCACAGATACGCAGTATTTT. Its translation is CASSALAGFTDTQYF.

This clonotype showed up many times. This sequence joins TRBV6-6 and TRBJ2-1; D may be TRBD2 (5 bases). The V end was cut by 2 bases, the J end by 10 bases, with 18 bases between. Looked up from germline, CDR1 is MNHNY and CDR2 is SVGAGI (reference sequence). This CDR3 region has 15 residues. CDR3 protein: CASSYPVESAGEQFF. DNA of the CDR3: TGTGCCAGCAGTTACCCCGTGGAGTCGGCGGGCGAGCAGTTCTTC.